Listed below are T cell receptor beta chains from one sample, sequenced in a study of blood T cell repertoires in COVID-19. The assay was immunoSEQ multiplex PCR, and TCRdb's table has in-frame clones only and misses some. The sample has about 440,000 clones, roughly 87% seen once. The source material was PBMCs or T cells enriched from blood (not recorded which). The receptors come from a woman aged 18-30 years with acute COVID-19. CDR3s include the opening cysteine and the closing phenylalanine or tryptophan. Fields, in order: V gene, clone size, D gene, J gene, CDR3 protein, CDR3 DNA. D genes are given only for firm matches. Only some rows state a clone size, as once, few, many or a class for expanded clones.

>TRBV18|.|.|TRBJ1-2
CASSSGRVLNYGYTF
TGTGCCAGCTCATCAGGCAGGGTCTTAAACTATGGCTACACCTTC
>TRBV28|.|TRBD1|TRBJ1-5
CASRSGTGLLWPQHF
TGTGCCAGCAGGTCCGGGACAGGACTGCTTTGGCCCCAGCATTTT
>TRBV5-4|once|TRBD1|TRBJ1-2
CASSPQGNYGYTF
TGTGCCAGCAGCCCACAGGGGAACTATGGCTACACCTTC
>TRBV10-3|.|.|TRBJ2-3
CAISDEGDTQYF
TGTGCCATCAGTGATGAGGGAGATACGCAGTATTTT
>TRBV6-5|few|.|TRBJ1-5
CASTQTDSSNQPQHF
TGTGCCAGTACCCAGACAGACAGTAGCAATCAGCCCCAGCATTTT
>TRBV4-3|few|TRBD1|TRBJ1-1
CASSQGQGGTEAFF
TGCGCCAGCAGCCAGGGACAGGGTGGCACTGAAGCTTTCTTT
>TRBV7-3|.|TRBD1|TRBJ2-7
CASSLDRSYEQYF
TGTGCCAGCAGCTTGGACAGGTCCTACGAGCAGTACTTC
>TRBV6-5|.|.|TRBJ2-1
CASSYWGDEQFF
TGTGCCAGCAGTTACTGGGGCGATGAGCAGTTCTTC
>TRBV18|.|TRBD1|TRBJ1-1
CASSPLLQGGLMNTEAFF
TGTGCCAGCTCACCGCTCTTACAGGGGGGTCTAATGAACACTGAAGCTTTCTTT
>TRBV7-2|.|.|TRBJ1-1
CASSLGPGNTEAFF
TGTGCCAGCAGCTTAGGCCCAGGGAACACTGAAGCTTTCTTT
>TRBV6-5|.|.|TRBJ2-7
CASSLPGAREQYF
TGTGCCAGCAGTTTGCCAGGGGCTCGCGAGCAGTACTTC
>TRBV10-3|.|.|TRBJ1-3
CAIRSTGLGGNTIYF
TGTGCCATCAGGTCTACAGGGTTGGGAGGAAACACCATATATTTT
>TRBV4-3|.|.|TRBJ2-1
CASSQPGYNEQFF
TGCGCCAGCAGCCAACCAGGGTACAATGAGCAGTTCTTC
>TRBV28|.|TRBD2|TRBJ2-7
CASRTRLAGAHEQYF
TGTGCCAGCAGAACGCGACTAGCGGGAGCCCACGAGCAGTACTTC
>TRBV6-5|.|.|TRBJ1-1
CASYSRGGTEAFF
TGTGCCAGCTACTCGCGGGGGGGCACTGAAGCTTTCTTT
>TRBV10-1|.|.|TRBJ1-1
CASSDGGLLNTEAFF
TGCGCCAGCAGTGACGGTGGTCTTTTGAACACTGAAGCTTTCTTT
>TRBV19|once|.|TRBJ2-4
CASSIWDKSDIQYF
TGTGCCAGTAGTATTTGGGACAAGAGTGACATTCAGTACTTC
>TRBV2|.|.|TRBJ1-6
CARQNLRVQYNSPLHF
TGTGCCAGACAAAACCTCCGGGTCCAATATAATTCACCCCTCCACTTT
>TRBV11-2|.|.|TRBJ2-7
CASSWGGSSYEQYF
TGTGCCAGCAGCTGGGGGGGCAGCTCCTACGAGCAGTACTTC
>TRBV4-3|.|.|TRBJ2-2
CASSPYGSTGELFF
TGCGCCAGCAGCCCCTACGGGAGTACCGGGGAGCTGTTTTTT
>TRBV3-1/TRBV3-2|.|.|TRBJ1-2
CASSQARDGYTF
TGTGCCAGCAGCCAAGCCAGGGATGGCTACACCTTC
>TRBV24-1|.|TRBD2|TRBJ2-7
CATSDPRASGSYEQYF
TGTGCCACCAGTGATCCCAGGGCTAGCGGGAGTTACGAGCAGTACTTC
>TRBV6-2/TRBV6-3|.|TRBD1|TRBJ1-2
CASSWTGVGYTF
TGTGCCAGCAGTTGGACAGGGGTTGGCTACACCTTC
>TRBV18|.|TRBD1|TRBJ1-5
CASSPGTGNQPQHF
TGTGCCAGCTCACCAGGGACAGGCAATCAGCCCCAGCATTTT
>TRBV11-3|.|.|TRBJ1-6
CASSLRNDSPLHF
TGTGCCAGCAGCTTACGTAATGATTCACCCCTCCACTTT